What follows are 32 T cell receptor beta chains derived from one specimen sequenced in a study of Graves' ophthalmopathy and Graves' hyperthyroidism. The study amplified TCR beta CDR3 regions using RNA transcripts. RT-PCR in the first round used HTBI primers; a second-round multiplex PCR followed. TCRdb used MiXCR to reprocess the multiplex PCR reads, holding one entry per CDR3 protein. The sample has about 660,000 distinct CDR3 sequences, under 50% seen once. Sample: peripheral blood. These receptors originate from an adult man with Graves' ophthalmopathy.

In this sample, this clonotype turned up many times. V usage is TRBV20-1 and J usage is TRBJ1-1, with TRBD1 identical over 7 bases. The CDR3 is 17 amino acids. V dropped 2 bases and J dropped 1; count of bases not matched to a gene: 13. Germline values: CDR1 DFQATT, CDR2 SNEGSKA (reference sequence). For the CDR3, the DNA is TGCAGTGCTAGACGCGCGGGACAGCGGTCGGCGAACACTGAAGCTTTCTTT. Translated: CSARRAGQRSANTEAFF.

Details on this clonotype: A junction end diverges from the germline sequence, so it may reflect a read error. V gene TRBV4-2 combines with J gene TRBJ2-2; TRBD2 matches 11 bases. Germline V gene lookup returns CDR1 LGHNA and CDR2 YNFKEQ. The CDR3 covers 18 residues. CDR3 region: CASTQSLAGGPNTGELFF. The CDR3 DNA is TGTGCCAGCACCCAAAGTTTAGCGGGAGGGCCGAACACCGGGGAGCTGTTTTTT.

With respect to this clonotype: Here the CDR3 omits its conserved ending phenylalanine or tryptophan, so a read error is the likely source. The genes are TRBV7-2 and TRBJ2-5; tentatively, D is TRBD1 (6 bases). CDR1 and CDR2 from the germline V gene are SGHTA and FQGNSA. The V end was cut by 1 base, the J end by 11 bases, with 8 bases between. The CDR3 consists of 11 residues. CDR3 nucleotide sequence: TGTGCCAGCAGCTTAGAAGGGGGACAGTACTAC. Translation: CASSLEGGQYY.

V gene TRBV10-2 combines with J gene TRBJ1-1, with D tentatively TRBD1 (5 bases). The length of the CDR3 is 19 residues. The germline V and J ends were trimmed by 0 bases and 3 bases, with 23 bases remaining between them. Germline V lookup: CDR1 WSHSY, CDR2 SAAADI. The CDR3 region is CASSESVGLSEEMDTEAFF. The CDR3 DNA reads as TGCGCCAGCAGTGAGTCGGTGGGACTCAGCGAGGAGATGGACACTGAAGCTTTCTTT.

This clonotype showed up many times. V usage is TRBV7-9 and J usage is TRBJ1-1, with D perhaps matching TRBD1 (5 bases). Looked up from germline, CDR1 is SEHNR and CDR2 is FQNEAQ (reference sequence). The CDR3 covers 14 residues. V lost 0 bases to trimming and J lost 5 bases, with 10 bases between them. CDR3 bases: TGTGCCAGCAGCTTAGCAGGTCGGGGGACTGAAGCTTTCTTT. Its translation: CASSLAGRGTEAFF.

In regard to this clonotype: As the CDR3 is not closed by the conserved phenylalanine or tryptophan, this likely results from a read error. CDR3 DNA sequence: TGTGCCAGCAGTGAAGGTAATTACGAGCAGTACATC. This sequence encodes CASSEGNYEQYI. The V gene is TRBV12-3 or TRBV12-4, the J gene TRBJ2-7, with D unclear. The CDR3 sequence is 12 residues long. Trimming cost V 5 bases and J 4 bases, with 9 bases left between them.

The chain recombines TRBV15 with TRBJ1-5; tentatively, D is TRBD1 (5 bases). V was pared by 5 bases and J by 7 bases, with 12 bases between. The germline V gene encodes CDR1 LNHNV and CDR2 YYDKDF (reference sequence). The CDR3 is made up of 13 amino acids. CDR3 amino acids: CATSGQGGQPQHF. DNA of the CDR3: TGTGCCACCAGCGGGCAGGGCGGACAGCCCCAGCATTTT.

This chain links TRBV7-9 with TRBJ2-5; TRBD2 matches 8 bases. Trimming cost V 5 bases and J 6 bases; bases outside gene matches: 14. The CDR3 covers 16 residues. Germline V gives CDR1 SEHNR, CDR2 FQNEAQ (reference sequence). CDR3 protein: CASSQERGGFGKTQYF. The CDR3 DNA sequence: TGTGCCAGCAGCCAAGAACGCGGGGGGTTCGGAAAGACCCAGTACTTC.

The genes are TRBV9 and TRBJ2-7, with 9 bases that match TRBD2. The V and J ends lost 0 bases and 3 bases, in that order; junction bases with no gene match: 4. The CDR3 contains 15 residues. Germline CDR1 SGDLS, CDR2 YYNGEE. This chain's CDR3 is CASSVDGSGGYEQYV. In DNA form, the CDR3 reads TGTGCCAGCAGCGTAGATGGTAGCGGGGGCTACGAGCAGTACGTC.

V is TRBV5-1 and J is TRBJ2-7; 16 bases are a match to TRBD2. This CDR3 comprises 19 residues. V was pared by 4 bases and J by 2 bases, with 12 bases of the junction left unmatched. The germline V gene encodes CDR1 SGHRS and CDR2 YFSETQ. The CDR3 bases are TGCGCCAGCAGCCAAAGGGGACTAGCGGGGGGGAAAATGGCCTACGAGCAGTACTTC. Its protein is CASSQRGLAGGKMAYEQYF.

This clonotype was seen ten or more times. J is TRBJ2-7 and V is TRBV10-3; 10 nucleotides match TRBD2. Germline V gene data show CDR1 as ENHRY and CDR2 as SYGVKD. V trimming: 4 bases; J trimming: 5 bases; junction bases outside the gene matches: 5. The CDR3 runs 14 residues. CDR3 in amino acids: CAISGPSGSNEQYF. The CDR3 coding sequence is TGTGCCATCAGTGGCCCTAGCGGGAGCAACGAGCAGTACTTC.

This clonotype was observed a handful of times. The V call is TRBV20-1, the J call TRBJ2-3, with no clear D. The CDR3 length is 13 residues. Germline V gene data show CDR1 as DFQATT and CDR2 as SNEGSKA (reference sequence). V was trimmed by 0 bases and J by 1 base, leaving 5 bases between them. CDR3 nucleotides: TGCAGTGCTAGAGACGTTCGCACAGATACGCAGTATTTT. Protein sequence: CSARDVRTDTQYF.

The gene calls are TRBV7-2 and TRBJ2-5; D perhaps matches TRBD2 (5 bases). This CDR3 is built from 15 residues. Trimming took off 4 bases at V and 9 bases at J, with 21 bases between the two ends. Germline loops: CDR1 SGHTA, CDR2 FQGNSA. CDR3 amino acids: CASSSEDAVGQPQYF. In DNA, the CDR3 is TGTGCCAGCAGCTCGGAGGATGCAGTTGGGCAGCCCCAGTACTTC.

In regard to this clonotype: A read error may explain this, as a much larger clone is one base away. The J gene is TRBJ1-5, the V gene TRBV7-9, with unresolved D. The CDR3 spans 13 residues. Germline V CDR1 and CDR2: SEHNR, FQNEAQ (reference sequence). CDR3 loop: CASSLDQNQPQQF. CDR3 sequence (DNA): TGTGCCAGCAGCTTAGACCAGAATCAGCCCCAGCAATTT.

This clonotype was detected many times. The chain has TRBV10-3 and TRBJ2-2; no reliable D call. The V gene's germline CDR1 is ENHRY and CDR2 SYGVKD. Trimming took off 1 base at V and 0 bases at J, with 9 bases between the two ends. The CDR3 spans 16 residues. The CDR3 sequence: CAISEFQQPNTGELFF. The CDR3 nucleotides read TGTGCCATCAGTGAGTTCCAGCAGCCGAACACCGGGGAGCTGTTTTTT.

Note on this clonotype: A read error may be the cause here, since a much bigger clone is one base away. The chain joins TRBV11-2 to TRBJ2-5; TRBD2 is a possible D gene (5 bases). V lost 3 bases and J 1 base, leaving 12 bases between the germline ends. Germline V gene sequence: CDR1 SGHAT, CDR2 FQNNGV. The CDR3 extends over 15 amino acids. The CDR3 coding sequence is TGTGCCAGCAGCTTTGAACCGGCGGGCCAAGAGACCCAGTACTTC. Encoded protein: CASSFEPAGQETQYF.

This clonotype occurred many times. The chain employs TRBV4-2 and TRBJ1-2; TRBD1 is a possible D gene (5 bases). There are 15 residues in the CDR3. Looked up from germline, CDR1 is LGHNA and CDR2 is YNFKEQ. Deletions cut 1 base from V and 4 bases from J, with 13 bases between. CDR3 nucleotides: TGTGCCAGCAGCCAAGCGCCCGGGGACGTCTATGGCTACACCTTC. Translated, it gives CASSQAPGDVYGYTF.

Only a few counts were recorded for this clonotype. The chain has TRBV15 and TRBJ1-5; unclear D gene. Trimming pared 0 bases from V and 11 bases from J, leaving 17 bases between. The germline gives CDR1 LNHNV, CDR2 YYDKDF (reference sequence). The CDR3 extends over 15 amino acids. This CDR3 is CATSRDRTSGETQHF. CDR3 bases: TGTGCCACCAGCAGAGATCGGACTAGCGGAGAGACCCAGCATTTT.

In the case of this clonotype: Mismatch with germline at one junction end may stem from a read error. V is TRBV29-1 and J is TRBJ2-3; D is possibly TRBD1 or TRBD2 (5 bases each). Germline loops: CDR1 SQVTM, CDR2 ANQGSEA. The CDR3 length is 15 residues. This CDR3 is CSGSGFGAGTGTQYF. As DNA, the CDR3 is TGCAGCGGTTCAGGGTTCGGCGCGGGCACAGGTACGCAGTATTTT.

In this sample, this clonotype turned up many times. The CDR3 DNA is TGTGCCACCAGCCCACAGGGACAACTCTATAATTCACCCCTCCACTTT. This sequence encodes CATSPQGQLYNSPLHF. This sequence joins TRBV15 and TRBJ1-6; maybe TRBD1 (6 bases). Deletions cut 5 bases from V and 3 bases from J, with 14 bases between. This CDR3 spans 16 amino acids. Germline loops: CDR1 LNHNV, CDR2 YYDKDF (reference sequence).

This chain's CDR3 is CASSPGTNSYNSPLHF. CDR3 in DNA: TGTGCCAGCAGCCCCGGGACTAACTCCTATAATTCACCCCTCCACTTT. V and J are TRBV2 and TRBJ1-6; D might be TRBD1 (5 bases). Germline V gene sequence: CDR1 SNHLY, CDR2 FYNNEI. CDR3 length: 16 residues. Trimming took off 6 bases at V and 0 bases at J, with 12 bases between the two ends.

In this sample, this clonotype turned up many times. This sequence joins TRBV7-2 and TRBJ2-7; possibly TRBD1 or TRBD2 for D (7 bases each). V lost 5 bases and J lost 3, with 20 bases in between. The CDR3 is 16 residues long. Germline values: CDR1 SGHTA, CDR2 FQGNSA. CDR3 sequence: CASSKQGGGGVYEQYF. The CDR3 nucleotides read TGTGCCAGCAGCAAACAAGGGGGCGGGGGCGTCTACGAGCAGTACTTC. Looking up the rest from reference TRBV7-2 and TRBJ2-7 gives the full variable domain: GAGVSQSPSNKVTEKGKDVELRCDPISGHTALYWYRQSLGQGLEFLIYFQGNSAPDKSGLPSDRFSAERTGGSVSTLTIQRTQQEDSAVYLCASSKQGGGGVYEQYFGPGTRLTVT.

Concerning this clonotype itself: At one end, the junction sequence differs from germline, possibly due to a read error. The CDR3 bases are TGTGCCAGCAGCTTAGGGGGAATTCACGAGACCCAGTACTTC. Protein product: CASSLGGIHETQYF. This chain joins TRBV5-1 and TRBJ2-5, with D maybe TRBD1 (6 bases). The CDR3 totals 14 residues. Germline CDR1 and CDR2: SGHRS and YFSETQ.

This clonotype was seen a few times. The chain employs TRBV5-1 and TRBJ1-1, with D perhaps matching TRBD1 (6 bases). Germline V gives CDR1 SGHRS, CDR2 YFSETQ. V lost 2 bases, J lost 5 bases, and 19 bases lay in between. The CDR3 totals 16 residues. DNA for the CDR3: TGCGCCAGCAGCTTTGGGGGCGGTTGGGGTCAAACTGAAGCTTTCTTT. It is translated as CASSFGGGWGQTEAFF.

The chain joins TRBV5-1 to TRBJ2-7, with TRBD2 matching 9 bases. This CDR3 is built from 15 residues. Per the germline V gene, CDR1 is SGHRS and CDR2 is YFSETQ. The V and J ends lost 3 bases and 7 bases, in that order; junction bases with no gene match: 11. CDR3 DNA sequence: TGCGCCAGCAGCTCGGTCCCTAGCGGGGAGGGTGAGCAGTACTTC. Amino acid sequence: CASSSVPSGEGEQYF.

This clonotype was counted many times. V gene TRBV29-1 combines with J gene TRBJ2-7, with D perhaps matching TRBD2 (5 bases). The CDR3 is made up of 14 amino acids. The V gene lost 4 bases and the J gene lost 5 bases, with 18 bases spanning the gap. The germline V gene encodes CDR1 SQVTM and CDR2 ANQGSEA. DNA of the CDR3: TGCAGCGTTGCGGCTCCCTTTCTAGCAAACGAGCAGTACTTC. Translation: CSVAAPFLANEQYF.

CDR3 coding DNA: TGCAGCGTGTCCGGACAGGGTTCTGCTGGGGCCAACGTCCTGACTTTC. It yields the protein CSVSGQGSAGANVLTF. The V and J genes are TRBV29-1 and TRBJ2-6, with TRBD1 identical over 8 bases. Germline assignment: CDR1 SQVTM and CDR2 ANQGSEA. This CDR3 region has 16 residues. Germline trimming cut 6 bases from V and 2 bases from J; bases unmatched to any gene: 9.

This clonotype was recorded at least ten times. The chain has TRBV4-2 and TRBJ1-6, with TRBD1 matching over 9 bases. The germline V gene has CDR1 LGHNA and CDR2 YNFKEQ. The CDR3 sequence is 15 residues long. V lost 4 bases to trimming and J lost 6 bases; unmatched junction nucleotides: 4. DNA of the CDR3: TGTGCCAGCAGCCCGGAGACAGGGGGTAATTCACCCCTCCACTTT. It specifies CASSPETGGNSPLHF.

This clonotype is a singleton in its sample. The chain joins TRBV5-4 to TRBJ1-4; maybe TRBD1 (6 bases). The V end was cut by 1 base, the J end by 7 bases, with 11 bases between. The CDR3 is made up of 14 amino acids. CDR1 is SGHNT, CDR2 YYREEE, per germline (reference sequence). The CDR3 region has the DNA TGTGCCAGCAGCTTGACAGGGCCCGCTGAAAAACTGTTTTTT. Translating it yields CASSLTGPAEKLFF. Drawing the rest from reference TRBV5-4 and TRBJ1-4, the complete variable domain is ETGVTQSPTHLIKTRGQQVTLRCSSQSGHNTVSWYQQALGQGPQFIFQYYREEENGRGNFPPRFSGLQFPNYSSELNVNALELDDSALYLCASSLTGPAEKLFFGSGTQLSVL.

About this clonotype: A single base separates this from a much larger clone, so it may be a read error. The chain recombines TRBV7-9 with TRBJ2-2; no reliable D call. The ends were cut back, 2 bases at V and 0 bases at J, with 7 bases in the middle. Per the germline V gene, CDR1 is SEHNR and CDR2 is FQNEAQ (reference sequence). The CDR3 is 15 residues long. This CDR3 is CASSLNSANTGELFF. The CDR3 nucleotides read TGTGCCAGCAGCTTAAACAGCGCGAACACCGGGGAGCTGTTTTTT.

A word on this clonotype: The limits of the CDR3 on the DNA are not certain, so only TCRdb's listed CDR3 is given. The chain has TRBV2 and TRBJ1-4; the table assigns TRBD1, which was not confirmed against the DNA. The CDR3 length equals 15 residues, ends included. The germline gives CDR1 SNHLY, CDR2 FYNNEI. The CDR3 loop is CASSGTGGDLKNCFF.

A remark on this clonotype: A clone one base away is much larger, so this may be a read error. The gene calls are TRBV6-5 and TRBJ2-7, with TRBD1 matching over 12 bases. Germline V gives CDR1 MNHEY, CDR2 SVGAGI. The CDR3 is 12 amino acids. DNA of the CDR3: TGTGTAGTCGGGACAGGGGGCAACGAGCAGTACTTC. Amino acid sequence: CVVGTGGNEQYF.